A single sample gave rise to the 14 T cell receptor beta chains below, sequenced in a study of lymphopenia after photon versus proton radiotherapy. Profiling relied on immunoSEQ multiplex PCR, and the TCRdb table lists in-frame clones only, not all of them. This table holds roughly 30,000 clones, 81% found once. The starting material was peripheral blood, obtained from a patient treated with photon-based radiotherapy. These receptors all stem from a middle-aged man with gastric cancer.

The chain is built from TRBV13 and TRBJ2-2, with 9 bases fitting TRBD2. Germline values: CDR1 PRHDT, CDR2 FYEKMQ (reference sequence). The CDR3 has 18 residues. V was pared by 5 bases and J by 0 bases, with 10 bases of the junction left unmatched. The CDR3 bases are TGTGCCAGCAGCCCAGGGATGCTAGCGGGGTCGAACACCGGGGAGCTGTTTTTT. This codes for CASSPGMLAGSNTGELFF.

The rearrangement links TRBV4-3 to TRBJ2-5; D might be TRBD1 or TRBD2, each matching 5 bases. The CDR3 length is 17 residues. V gave up 0 bases and J gave up 3 bases, with 17 bases separating them. The germline gives CDR1 LGHNA, CDR2 YSLEER. CDR3 in amino acids: CASSQDPGAGFKETQYF. The CDR3, as DNA: TGCGCCAGCAGCCAAGACCCCGGGGCAGGGTTTAAAGAGACCCAGTACTTC.

The chain joins TRBV19 to TRBJ2-1; 7 bases match TRBD2. Germline-derived CDR1 and CDR2 are LNHDA and SQIVND (reference sequence). Trimming cost V 5 bases and J 6 bases; bases outside gene matches: 1. The CDR3 contains 12 residues. The DNA of the CDR3 is TGTGCCAGTAGTGGGACTATCAATGAGCAGTTCTTC. Protein product: CASSGTINEQFF.

V and J are TRBV4-1 and TRBJ2-3; 10 nucleotides agree with TRBD2. The junction had 8 bases not matched to a gene; V was cut back by 2 bases and J by 6 bases. The CDR3 runs to 16 residues. Germline CDR1 reads MGHRA; CDR2 reads YSYEKL. CDR3 in amino acids: CASSQSLAGAADTQYF. CDR3 sequence (DNA): TGCGCCAGCAGCCAAAGTCTAGCGGGGGCCGCGGATACGCAGTATTTT.

The V and J genes are TRBV10-3 and TRBJ1-1; D unresolved. V was trimmed by 7 bases and J by 8 bases, leaving 11 bases between them. The CDR3 loop spans 11 amino acids. CDR1 is ENHRY and CDR2 is SYGVKD in the germline V gene. The chain's CDR3 is CAITVGREAFF. CDR3 DNA: TGTGCCATCACGGTTGGGAGAGAAGCTTTCTTT.

In its sample, this clone was seen a few times. The rearrangement uses TRBV30 and TRBJ1-2; possible D gene TRBD1, 6 bases. In germline, CDR1 is GTSNPN, CDR2 SVGIG (reference sequence). The CDR3 totals 12 residues. V was pared by 7 bases and J by 7 bases, with 16 bases between. Here the CDR3 reads CALRRGLGGYTF. The CDR3 region has the DNA TGTGCCTTAAGGAGGGGGTTGGGTGGCTACACCTTC.

The rearrangement joins TRBV27 to TRBJ2-7; TRBD1 is a possible D gene (6 bases). The V and J ends lost 3 bases and 2 bases respectively, with 14 bases between them. CDR3 length: 15 residues. Germline V CDR1 and CDR2: MNHEY, SMNVEV (reference sequence). CDR3 sequence reads: CASSFPGAGAYEQYF. The CDR3 nucleotides read TGTGCCAGCAGTTTCCCAGGGGCCGGAGCCTACGAGCAGTACTTC.

This sequence joins TRBV27 and TRBJ1-3; TRBD1 is a possible D gene (5 bases). Trimming removed 8 bases at V and 3 bases at J, with 11 bases between. The CDR3 length is 13 residues. CDR1 and CDR2 (germline): MNHEY, SMNVEV (reference sequence). The CDR3 region has the DNA TGTGCCAGCGCCCCGGGGGTTGGAAACACCATATATTTT. This sequence encodes CASAPGVGNTIYF.

The chain is built from TRBV23-1 and TRBJ1-3; a weak D match, TRBD1 (6 bases). TRBV23-1 is an ORF for which the function is uncertain. The CDR3 has 15 amino acids. The V gene lost 7 bases and the J gene lost 5 bases, with 18 bases spanning the gap. The CDR3 protein is CASMEIQGRRNTIYF. The CDR3 DNA is TGCGCCAGCATGGAAATTCAGGGGAGAAGAAACACCATATATTTT.

The chain joins TRBV7-6 to TRBJ1-1; 9 bases map to TRBD1. Germline V gene sequence: CDR1 SGHVS, CDR2 FNYEAQ. The CDR3 is 14 residues long. Germline trimming cut 5 bases from V and 7 bases from J; bases unmatched to any gene: 8. In nucleotides, the CDR3 is TGTGCCAGCAGCGTAACAGGGGGCGTCAGTGAAGCTTTCTTT. Its protein is CASSVTGGVSEAFF. The variable domain in full, with the rest retrieved from reference TRBV7-6 and TRBJ1-1, is GAGVSQSPRYKVTKRGQDVALRCDPISGHVSLYWYRQALGQGPEFLTYFNYEAQQDKSGLPNDRFSAERPEGSISTLTIQRTEQRDSAMYRCASSVTGGVSEAFFGQGTRLTVV.

As DNA, the CDR3 is TGTGCCAGCAGCCCGACTAGCGGGGGAGACCAGTTTCAAGAGACCCAGTACTTC. Translated, it gives CASSPTSGGDQFQETQYF. The V and J genes are TRBV4-2 and TRBJ2-5; TRBD2 matches at 12 bases. There are 18 residues in the CDR3. Germline CDR1 LGHNA, CDR2 YNFKEQ. V trimming: 4 bases; J trimming: 2 bases; junction bases outside the gene matches: 11.

V and J are TRBV12-5 and TRBJ1-1; a possible D gene is TRBD1 (5 bases). Trimming took 4 bases from V and 1 from J, leaving 22 bases between them. The CDR3 has 18 residues. Germline V gives CDR1 LGHNT, CDR2 FRNRAP. As DNA, the CDR3 is TGTGCTAGTGGTTCGCGACCGGTAGGGACTCTCGAGAACACTGAAGCTTTCTTT. The encoded protein is CASGSRPVGTLENTEAFF.

This clone was seen a single time. The chain couples TRBV15 to TRBJ1-3; D is perhaps TRBD1 (6 bases). The germline V gene has CDR1 LNHNV and CDR2 YYDKDF (reference sequence). V was cut by 5 bases and J by 9 bases, with 17 bases left in between. This CDR3 contains 14 residues. The CDR3 DNA follows: TGTGCCACCAGCGACCGGGACACGGTCAGCACCATATATTTT. Amino acids: CATSDRDTVSTIYF.

The genes are TRBV6-6 and TRBJ2-7; 7 bases fit TRBD1. This CDR3 region has 16 residues. Trimming removed 5 bases from V and 0 bases from J; junction bases left unmatched: 10. The germline gives CDR1 MNHNY, CDR2 SVGAGI (reference sequence). CDR3 region: CASSGWRWDSSYEQYV. As DNA, the CDR3 is TGTGCCAGCAGTGGATGGAGGTGGGACAGCTCCTACGAGCAGTACGTC.